This T cell receptor beta chain was identified in a study of T-cell reconstitution after alpha-beta-depleted transplantation in children. General study points: Newly generated T cells supplied most T-cell counts and diversity one year post-transplant. Roughly two months post-transplant, alpha-beta T cells reportedly originated from several hundred graft clones that had expanded. Day-60 TCRbeta diversity that was high in some patients was derived from surviving recipient T cells and thymic progenitors.

This clonotype was seen more than once but under ten times. What it binds is unknown. Unique molecular identifiers were incorporated during preparation of the TCRbeta library. Each CDR3 protein gets one entry after TCRdb re-called the PCR reads with MiXCR. This sample has about 1,000,000 distinct CDR3 sequences, with roughly 29% found just once. With V trimmed by 5 bases and J by 7 bases, 14 bases remained unmatched. Per the germline V gene, CDR1 is SEHNR and CDR2 is FQNEAQ (reference sequence). This CDR3 spans 16 amino acids. The input for sequencing was PBMCs, mostly from graft donor cells, taken 360 days after TCRalphabeta/CD19-depleted stem cell transplant. V usage is TRBV7-9 and J usage is TRBJ2-1; 7 bases agree with TRBD1. The receptor was isolated from a boy younger than two who had a stem cell transplant for SCID, so the T cells may come from the graft donor. The CDR3 region has the DNA TGTGCCAGCAGCCTTCTTGGGGGACAGATTAAGAATGAGCAGTTCTTC. Residues: CASSLLGGQIKNEQFF.